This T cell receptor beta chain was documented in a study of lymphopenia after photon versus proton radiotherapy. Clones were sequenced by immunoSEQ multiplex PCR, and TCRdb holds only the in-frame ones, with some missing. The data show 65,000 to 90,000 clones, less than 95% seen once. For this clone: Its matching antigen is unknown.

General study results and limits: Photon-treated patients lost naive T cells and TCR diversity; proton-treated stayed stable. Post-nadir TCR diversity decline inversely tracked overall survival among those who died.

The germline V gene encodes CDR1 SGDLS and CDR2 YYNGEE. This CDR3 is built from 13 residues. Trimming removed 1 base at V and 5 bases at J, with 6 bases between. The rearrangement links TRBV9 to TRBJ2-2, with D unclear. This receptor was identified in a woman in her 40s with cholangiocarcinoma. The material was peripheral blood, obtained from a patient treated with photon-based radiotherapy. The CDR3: CASSVKETGELFF. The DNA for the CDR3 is TGTGCCAGCAGCGTAAAGGAGACCGGGGAGCTGTTTTTT.